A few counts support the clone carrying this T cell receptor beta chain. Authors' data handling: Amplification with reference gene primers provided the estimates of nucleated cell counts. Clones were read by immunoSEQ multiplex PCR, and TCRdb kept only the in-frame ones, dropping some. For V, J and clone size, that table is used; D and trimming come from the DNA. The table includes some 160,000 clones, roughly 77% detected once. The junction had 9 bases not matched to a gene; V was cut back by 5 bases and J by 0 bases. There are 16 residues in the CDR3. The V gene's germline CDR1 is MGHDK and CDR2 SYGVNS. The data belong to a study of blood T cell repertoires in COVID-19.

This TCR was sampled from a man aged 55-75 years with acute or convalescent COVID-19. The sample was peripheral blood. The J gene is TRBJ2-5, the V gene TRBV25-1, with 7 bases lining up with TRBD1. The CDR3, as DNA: TGTGCCAGCAGTCTCTTTTCGACAGGGTACCAAGAGACCCAGTACTTC. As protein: CASSLFSTGYQETQYF.